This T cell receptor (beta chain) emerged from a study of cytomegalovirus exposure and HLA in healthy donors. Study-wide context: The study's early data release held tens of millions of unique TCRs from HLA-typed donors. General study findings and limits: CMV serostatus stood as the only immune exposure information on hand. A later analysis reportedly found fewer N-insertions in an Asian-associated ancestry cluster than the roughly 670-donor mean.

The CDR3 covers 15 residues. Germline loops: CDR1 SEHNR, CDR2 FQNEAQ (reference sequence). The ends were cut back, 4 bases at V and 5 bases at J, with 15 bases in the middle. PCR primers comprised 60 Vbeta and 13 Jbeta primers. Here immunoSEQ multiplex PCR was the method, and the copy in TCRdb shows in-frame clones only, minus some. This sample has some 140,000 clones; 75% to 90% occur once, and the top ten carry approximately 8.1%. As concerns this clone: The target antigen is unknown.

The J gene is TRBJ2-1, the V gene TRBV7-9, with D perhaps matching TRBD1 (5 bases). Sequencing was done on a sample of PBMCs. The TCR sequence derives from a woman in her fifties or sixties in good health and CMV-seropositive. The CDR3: CASSSVGPVNNEQFF. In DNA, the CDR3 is TGTGCCAGCAGCTCAGTGGGGCCAGTTAACAATGAGCAGTTCTTC.